This is a list of T cell receptor beta chains from one sample in a study of human T cells and chemical hapten exposure. One entry per CDR3 protein, called by TCRdb with MiXCR from the RACE reads. The sample consists of about 140,000 distinct CDR3 sequences, approximately 12% of them appearing once. The specimen comprised whole blood, sampled in connection with sensitization to the hapten diphenylcyclopropenone (DPC). The receptors come from a woman aged 45-65 years with alopecia areata. Some clones in this sample may be carry-over from other donors' samples. Both conserved end residues are part of each CDR3. Fields, in order: V gene, clone size, J gene, CDR3 protein. A clone size is listed for some rows: how often the clone was seen (once, few, many), or a class if it is expanded.

TRBV29-1,NA,TRBJ2-2,CSVGGGSYTGELFF
TRBV23-1,NA,TRBJ1-2,CASWRPRGYGYTF
TRBV28,NA,TRBJ2-7,CASSPGTSGSSEQYF
TRBV11-1,many,TRBJ2-2,CASSPTSGRTAGELFF
TRBV3-1,many,TRBJ1-2,CASSQAATGNGYTF
TRBV6-5,NA,TRBJ2-3,CASSYTSVVEGITDTQYF
TRBV20-1,few,TRBJ1-3,CSASGGAAGNTIYF
TRBV11-2,many,TRBJ2-2,CASTEGMSTGELFF
TRBV11-2,few,TRBJ2-2,CASSLFQRVTGELFF
TRBV4-3,few,TRBJ2-1,CASSREEYNEQFF
TRBV29-1,many,TRBJ1-5,CSVKAGTGKGQPQHF
TRBV29-1,NA,TRBJ1-1,CSVELVGAKNTEAFF
TRBV28,few,TRBJ1-2,CASSFRVREGGYTF
TRBV6-2/TRBV6-3,many,TRBJ2-3,CAGRQSSTDTQYF
TRBV6-5,few,TRBJ2-7,CASRKYETDEQYF
TRBV5-1,many,TRBJ2-5,CASSLGQNQETQYF
TRBV6-1,NA,TRBJ1-1,CASTKFPGTEAFF
TRBV7-8,few,TRBJ2-2,CASSLVGLNTGELFF
TRBV28,few,TRBJ2-5,CASSFRQGNQETQYF
TRBV24-1,few,TRBJ2-2,CATGQGTGELFF
TRBV9,NA,TRBJ2-7,CASSVGGGPLYEQYF
TRBV18,many,TRBJ2-2,CASSPLGTSGNTGELFF
TRBV7-9,NA,TRBJ2-2,CASSFQTTGELFF
TRBV11-1,few,TRBJ2-1,CASSRASGSPYNEQFF
TRBV11-2,few,TRBJ2-5,CASSPISGKETQYF
TRBV18,NA,TRBJ2-4,CASSQTGGLDIQYF
TRBV6-6,few,TRBJ2-3,CASSAVLAHTQYF
TRBV20-1,many,TRBJ1-5,CSARGGAGQPQHF
TRBV12-2,NA,TRBJ2-5,CASRFILAGGKLQETQYF